Sequencing of this TCR beta chain was carried out in a study of PD-1 blockade in classical Hodgkin lymphoma. Germline CDR1 SGHTS, CDR2 YDEGEE. V lost 4 bases and J lost 2, with 16 bases in between. The CDR3 is 16 amino acids. Findings of the study overall: Newly diagnosed patients had diversity similar to the baseline diversity of complete responders. Lower baseline TCR diversity was reported for newly diagnosed patients than for healthy donors.

Every patient was affected by relapse after autologous stem cell transplantation, while exposure to brentuximab vedotin was not uniform. Sequenced by immunoSEQ multiplex PCR; TCRdb stores in-frame clones only, minus some. The table shows 57,000 or so clones, with approximately 88% occurring only once. A word on this clone: The antigen is not known.

The specimen comprised peripheral blood mononuclear cells (PBMCs), sampled at baseline. The chain carries TRBV5-8 and TRBJ1-5; possibly TRBD1 for D (6 bases). The sequence derives from a human donor with classical Hodgkin lymphoma. CDR3 residues: CASSVTGWNGNQPQHF. In DNA form, the CDR3 reads TGTGCCAGCAGCGTTACAGGGTGGAACGGCAATCAGCCCCAGCATTTT.